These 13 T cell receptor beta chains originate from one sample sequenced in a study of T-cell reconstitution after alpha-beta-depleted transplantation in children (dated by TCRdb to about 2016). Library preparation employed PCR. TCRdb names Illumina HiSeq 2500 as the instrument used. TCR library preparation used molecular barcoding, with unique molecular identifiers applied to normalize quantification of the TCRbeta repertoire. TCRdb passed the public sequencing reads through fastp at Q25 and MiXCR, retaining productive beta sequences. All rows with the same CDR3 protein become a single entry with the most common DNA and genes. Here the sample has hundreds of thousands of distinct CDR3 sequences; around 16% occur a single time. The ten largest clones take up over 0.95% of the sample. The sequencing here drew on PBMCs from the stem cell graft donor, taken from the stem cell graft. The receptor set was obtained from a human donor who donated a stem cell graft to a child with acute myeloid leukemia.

The DNA for the CDR3 is TGTGCCAGTAGAAAAGGGCTTTACAATGAGCAGTTCTTC. This encodes CASRKGLYNEQFF. J is TRBJ2-1 and V is TRBV19; D call uncertain. V lost 6 bases to trimming and J lost 4 bases, with 10 bases between them. Germline assignment: CDR1 LNHDA and CDR2 SQIVND (reference sequence). The CDR3 sequence is 13 residues long.

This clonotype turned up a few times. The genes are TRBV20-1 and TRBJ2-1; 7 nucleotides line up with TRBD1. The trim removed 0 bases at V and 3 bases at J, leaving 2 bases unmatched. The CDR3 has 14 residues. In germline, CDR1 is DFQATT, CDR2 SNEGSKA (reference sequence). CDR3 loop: CSAREWDSYNEQFF. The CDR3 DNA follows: TGCAGTGCTAGAGAGTGGGACAGCTACAATGAGCAGTTCTTC.

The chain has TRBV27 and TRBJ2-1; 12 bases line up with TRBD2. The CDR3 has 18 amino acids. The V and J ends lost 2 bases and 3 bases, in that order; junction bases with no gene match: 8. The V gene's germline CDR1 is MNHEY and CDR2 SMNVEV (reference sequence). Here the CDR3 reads CASSLPRSSGGVYNEQFF. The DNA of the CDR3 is TGTGCCAGCAGTTTACCCAGGTCTAGCGGGGGGGTCTACAATGAGCAGTTCTTC.

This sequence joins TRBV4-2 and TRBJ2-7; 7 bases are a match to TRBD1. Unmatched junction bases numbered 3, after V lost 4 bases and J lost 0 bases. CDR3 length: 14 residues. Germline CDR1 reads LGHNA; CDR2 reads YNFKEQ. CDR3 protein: CASSPGQLSYEQYV. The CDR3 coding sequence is TGTGCCAGCAGCCCGGGACAGCTCTCCTACGAGCAGTACGTC.

CDR3 sequence: CASSRQGSINGYTF. Here the CDR3 DNA reads TGTGCCAGCAGTAGACAGGGGTCCATCAATGGCTACACCTTC. V and J are TRBV28 and TRBJ1-2, with TRBD1 matching 8 bases. The ends lost 5 bases at V and 6 bases at J; junction bases unmatched: 8. This CDR3 has 14 amino acids. CDR1 MDHEN and CDR2 SYDVKM come from the germline V gene.

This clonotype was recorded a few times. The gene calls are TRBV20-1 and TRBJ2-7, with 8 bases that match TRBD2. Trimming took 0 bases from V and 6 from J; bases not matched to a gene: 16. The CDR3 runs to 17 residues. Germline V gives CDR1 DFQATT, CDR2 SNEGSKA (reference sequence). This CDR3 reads CSARERYGSAGGLEQYV. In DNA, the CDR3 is TGCAGTGCTAGAGAACGATATGGGTCGGCGGGGGGACTCGAGCAGTACGTC.

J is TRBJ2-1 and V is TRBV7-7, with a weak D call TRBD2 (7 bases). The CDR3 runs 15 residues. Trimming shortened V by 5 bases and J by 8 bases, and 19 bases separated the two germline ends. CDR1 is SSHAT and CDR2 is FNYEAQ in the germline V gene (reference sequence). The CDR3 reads CASSPQIGGAYEQFF. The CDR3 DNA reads TGTGCCAGCAGCCCTCAAATTGGGGGGGCCTATGAGCAGTTCTTC.

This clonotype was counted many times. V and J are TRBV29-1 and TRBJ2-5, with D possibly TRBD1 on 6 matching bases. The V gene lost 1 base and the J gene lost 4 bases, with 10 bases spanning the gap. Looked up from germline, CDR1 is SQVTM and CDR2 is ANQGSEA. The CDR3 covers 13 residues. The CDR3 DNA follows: TGCAGCGTTGAAGGCAACAGGGTAGAGACCCAGTACTTC. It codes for CSVEGNRVETQYF.

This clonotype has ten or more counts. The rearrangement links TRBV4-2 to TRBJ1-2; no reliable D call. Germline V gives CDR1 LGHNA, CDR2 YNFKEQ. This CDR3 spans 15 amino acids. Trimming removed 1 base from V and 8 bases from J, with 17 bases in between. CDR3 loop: CASSQGDPALQGYTF. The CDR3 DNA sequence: TGTGCCAGCAGCCAAGGGGATCCGGCCCTCCAAGGCTACACCTTC.

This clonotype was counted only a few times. CDR3 bases: TGCAGTGCTAGAGATCGGACTAGCGGGAACACCGGGGAGCTGTTTTTT. It encodes CSARDRTSGNTGELFF. The chain uses TRBV20-1 and TRBJ2-2, with 10 bases fitting TRBD2. J was trimmed by 1 base and V by 0 bases; bases with no gene match: 2. Germline V gene lookup returns CDR1 DFQATT and CDR2 SNEGSKA (reference sequence). The CDR3 is 16 amino acids.

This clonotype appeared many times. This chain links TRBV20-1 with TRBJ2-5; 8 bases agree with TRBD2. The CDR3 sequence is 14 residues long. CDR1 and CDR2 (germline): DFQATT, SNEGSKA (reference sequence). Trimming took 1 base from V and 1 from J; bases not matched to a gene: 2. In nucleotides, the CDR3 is TGCAGTGCTAGAGTAAGCGGGGGCCAAGAGACCCAGTACTTC. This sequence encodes CSARVSGGQETQYF.

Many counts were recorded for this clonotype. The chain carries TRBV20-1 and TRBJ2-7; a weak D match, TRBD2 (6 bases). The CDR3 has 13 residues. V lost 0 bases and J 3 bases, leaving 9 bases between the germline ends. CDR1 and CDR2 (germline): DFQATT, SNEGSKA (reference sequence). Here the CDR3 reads CSAREGRDYEQYV. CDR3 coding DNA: TGCAGTGCTAGAGAGGGGCGGGACTACGAGCAGTACGTC.

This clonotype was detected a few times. The DNA for the CDR3 is TGTGCTAGTGGTTGGGGTTTGGATACGCAGTATTTT. Translated: CASGWGLDTQYF. This chain joins TRBV12-5 and TRBJ2-3; unclear D gene. In germline, CDR1 is LGHNT, CDR2 FRNRAP. Trimming removed 4 bases from V and 6 bases from J, with 8 bases in between. The CDR3 is made up of 12 amino acids.